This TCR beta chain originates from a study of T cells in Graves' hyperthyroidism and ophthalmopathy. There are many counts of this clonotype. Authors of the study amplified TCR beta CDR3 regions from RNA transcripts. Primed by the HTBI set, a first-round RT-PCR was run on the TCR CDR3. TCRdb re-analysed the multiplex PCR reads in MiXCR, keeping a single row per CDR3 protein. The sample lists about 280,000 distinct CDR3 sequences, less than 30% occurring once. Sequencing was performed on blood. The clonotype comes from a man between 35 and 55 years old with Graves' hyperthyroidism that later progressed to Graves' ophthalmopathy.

The CDR3 sequence: CASSWTSGRYGELFF. DNA of the CDR3: TGTGCCTCCTCCTGGACTAGCGGGAGGTACGGGGAGCTGTTTTTT. V usage is TRBV19 and J usage is TRBJ2-2; 14 bases are a match to TRBD2. Germline V gene sequence: CDR1 LNHDA, CDR2 SQIVND (reference sequence). This CDR3 is 15 amino acids long. Trimming took 11 bases from V and 7 from J; bases not matched to a gene: 9.